This is a list of T cell receptor beta chains from one sample in a study of T-cell memory formation after mild COVID-19. TCRdb itself ran the 5' RACE reads through MiXCR, one entry per CDR3 protein. The sample has 65,000 to 90,000 distinct CDR3 sequences; around 13% are singletons. The sample taken for sequencing was PBMCs or a T cell subset sorted from them (not recorded which). The receptors stem from a young man who had mild COVID-19 (a few samples of this study predate the infection). Cell type and time point are not known. Both conserved end residues are part of each CDR3. The order of the fields is V gene, D gene, CDR3 length, J gene, clone size, CDR3 DNA, CDR3 protein. D genes are given only for firm matches. Clone size is not always given. Where it is, it says once, few, many or a class for expanded clones.

V gene: TRBV7-8
D gene: TRBD1
CDR3 length: 15
J gene: TRBJ2-1
clone size: few
CDR3 DNA: TGTGCCAGCAGCTTGGAGGGGACAGGATACAATGAGCAGTTCTTC
CDR3 protein: CASSLEGTGYNEQFF

V gene: TRBV7-6
D gene: NA
CDR3 length: 15
J gene: TRBJ2-1
clone size: NA
CDR3 DNA: TGTGCCAGCAGCTTAGGCTCCTCGCTTGTGGATGAGCAGTTCTTC
CDR3 protein: CASSLGSSLVDEQFF

V gene: TRBV9
D gene: TRBD1
CDR3 length: 14
J gene: TRBJ2-4
clone size: NA
CDR3 DNA: TGTGCCAGCAGCGTATCCGGGACAGCTAACATTCAGTACTTC
CDR3 protein: CASSVSGTANIQYF

V gene: TRBV5-1
D gene: NA
CDR3 length: 17
J gene: TRBJ1-1
clone size: few
CDR3 DNA: TGCGCCAGCAGCTTGGGGGTTGGGAATTGGATGAACACTGAAGCTTTCTTT
CDR3 protein: CASSLGVGNWMNTEAFF

V gene: TRBV27
D gene: TRBD1
CDR3 length: 18
J gene: TRBJ1-6
clone size: few
CDR3 DNA: TGTGCCAGCAGTTTATTCGGACAGGCGTTCTCCTATAATTCACCCCTCCACTTT
CDR3 protein: CASSLFGQAFSYNSPLHF

V gene: TRBV5-5
D gene: NA
CDR3 length: 17
J gene: TRBJ2-5
clone size: few
CDR3 DNA: TGTGCCAGCAGCCCGGTAGGAGGGGCTCATAGCCAAGAGACCCAGTACTTC
CDR3 protein: CASSPVGGAHSQETQYF

V gene: TRBV9
D gene: NA
CDR3 length: 17
J gene: TRBJ2-2
clone size: NA
CDR3 DNA: TGTGCCAGCAGCGTAGAAGGGGCCCCAGGAAACACCGGGGAGCTGTTTTTT
CDR3 protein: CASSVEGAPGNTGELFF

V gene: TRBV7-9
D gene: TRBD2
CDR3 length: 15
J gene: TRBJ2-1
clone size: few
CDR3 DNA: TGTGCCAGCAGCTTAATCCTAGCGGGGGTGAATGAGCAGTTCTTC
CDR3 protein: CASSLILAGVNEQFF

V gene: TRBV5-4
D gene: NA
CDR3 length: 15
J gene: TRBJ1-5
clone size: NA
CDR3 DNA: TGTGCCAGCTCGCTAGGGGGGAATAGCAATCAGCCCCAGCATTTT
CDR3 protein: CASSLGGNSNQPQHF

V gene: TRBV7-9
D gene: NA
CDR3 length: 13
J gene: TRBJ2-5
clone size: many
CDR3 DNA: TGTGCCAGCAGCTCGGGACTGCGGGAGACCCAGTACTTC
CDR3 protein: CASSSGLRETQYF

V gene: TRBV6-2/TRBV6-3
D gene: TRBD2
CDR3 length: 15
J gene: TRBJ2-1
clone size: few
CDR3 DNA: TGTGCCAGCAGTTTCGGGACTAGCGACTACAATGAGCAGTTCTTC
CDR3 protein: CASSFGTSDYNEQFF

V gene: TRBV7-2
D gene: NA
CDR3 length: 14
J gene: TRBJ2-2
clone size: NA
CDR3 DNA: TGTGCCAGCAGGCCGAGGCAGGGCACCGGGGAGCTGTTTTTT
CDR3 protein: CASRPRQGTGELFF

V gene: TRBV29-1
D gene: TRBD2
CDR3 length: 14
J gene: TRBJ2-5
clone size: many
CDR3 DNA: TGCAGCGTTGCGGGACTAGGTGGAGGAGAGACCCAGTACTTC
CDR3 protein: CSVAGLGGGETQYF

V gene: TRBV18
D gene: TRBD1
CDR3 length: 17
J gene: TRBJ2-6
clone size: few
CDR3 DNA: TGTGCCAGCTCCGGACAGGGTTACCCCTCTGGGGCCAACGTCCTGACTTTC
CDR3 protein: CASSGQGYPSGANVLTF

V gene: TRBV6-2/TRBV6-3
D gene: TRBD1
CDR3 length: 18
J gene: TRBJ1-2
clone size: few
CDR3 DNA: TGTGCCAGCAGTTACACGGCGTTACCTGGGACAGGTTTATATGGCTACACCTTC
CDR3 protein: CASSYTALPGTGLYGYTF

V gene: TRBV27
D gene: TRBD1
CDR3 length: 14
J gene: TRBJ2-7
clone size: NA
CDR3 DNA: TGTGCCAGCAGCTCGGGACAGGGTACCTACGAGCAGTACTTC
CDR3 protein: CASSSGQGTYEQYF

V gene: TRBV7-8
D gene: TRBD1
CDR3 length: 17
J gene: TRBJ2-2
clone size: NA
CDR3 DNA: TGTGCCAGCAGCTCCGGACAGGGGGCAAGCTCAGGCGGGGAGCTGTTTTTT
CDR3 protein: CASSSGQGASSGGELFF

V gene: TRBV29-1
D gene: TRBD2
CDR3 length: 13
J gene: TRBJ2-1
clone size: few
CDR3 DNA: TGCAGCGTCAGCGGGGGGGCCGGGAATGAGCAGTTCTTC
CDR3 protein: CSVSGGAGNEQFF

V gene: TRBV19
D gene: NA
CDR3 length: 12
J gene: TRBJ1-1
clone size: many
CDR3 DNA: TGTGCCAGTAGTTTAGGGGTGGCTGAAGCTTTCTTT
CDR3 protein: CASSLGVAEAFF

V gene: TRBV3-2
D gene: NA
CDR3 length: 16
J gene: TRBJ1-4
clone size: few
CDR3 DNA: TGTGCCAGCAGCCAAGAAGGGGGGACAGTCCGTGAAAAACTGTTTTTT
CDR3 protein: CASSQEGGTVREKLFF

V gene: TRBV12-3/TRBV12-4
D gene: NA
CDR3 length: 12
J gene: TRBJ2-1
clone size: NA
CDR3 DNA: TGTGCCACTAAACACAGGAGAAATGAGCAGTTCTTC
CDR3 protein: CATKHRRNEQFF

V gene: TRBV3-1
D gene: NA
CDR3 length: 14
J gene: TRBJ1-2
clone size: few
CDR3 DNA: TGTGCCAGCAGCCAAGGGGGGACCGGGAGAGGCTACACCTTC
CDR3 protein: CASSQGGTGRGYTF

V gene: TRBV19
D gene: NA
CDR3 length: 13
J gene: TRBJ1-2
clone size: few
CDR3 DNA: TGTGCCTCAGGTGTGGGCGGGTTCGATGGCTACACCTTC
CDR3 protein: CASGVGGFDGYTF

V gene: TRBV2
D gene: TRBD1
CDR3 length: 14
J gene: TRBJ1-4
clone size: few
CDR3 DNA: TGTGCCAGCAGCCTGACAGGGGGCGATGAAAAACTGTTTTTT
CDR3 protein: CASSLTGGDEKLFF

V gene: TRBV7-2
D gene: TRBD1
CDR3 length: 14
J gene: TRBJ1-1
clone size: NA
CDR3 DNA: TGTGCCAGCAGCCCCCGGGACAGGAACACTGAAGCTTTCTTT
CDR3 protein: CASSPRDRNTEAFF

V gene: TRBV6-5
D gene: TRBD1
CDR3 length: 15
J gene: TRBJ1-1
clone size: few
CDR3 DNA: TGTGCCAGCAGTTACTCAGACAGGGGGCTACCTGAAGCTTTCTTT
CDR3 protein: CASSYSDRGLPEAFF

V gene: TRBV7-2
D gene: TRBD2
CDR3 length: 15
J gene: TRBJ2-5
clone size: NA
CDR3 DNA: TGTGCCAGCAGCTGGGGCGGGGGGGATGCAGAGACCCAGTACTTC
CDR3 protein: CASSWGGGDAETQYF

V gene: TRBV5-5
D gene: TRBD1
CDR3 length: 15
J gene: TRBJ2-5
clone size: few
CDR3 DNA: TGTGCCAGCAGCCTACGACAGGGCCCAGCAGAGACCCAGTACTTC
CDR3 protein: CASSLRQGPAETQYF

V gene: TRBV5-1
D gene: TRBD1
CDR3 length: 14
J gene: TRBJ1-2
clone size: NA
CDR3 DNA: TGCGCCAGCAGCTTGGGGACAGGGGCCTATGGCTACACCTTC
CDR3 protein: CASSLGTGAYGYTF

V gene: TRBV9
D gene: TRBD2
CDR3 length: 15
J gene: TRBJ2-7
clone size: NA
CDR3 DNA: TGTGCCAGCAGCGCAGGGGGACTAGCGGGGGACGAGCAGTACTTC
CDR3 protein: CASSAGGLAGDEQYF

V gene: TRBV27
D gene: NA
CDR3 length: 14
J gene: TRBJ1-2
clone size: NA
CDR3 DNA: TGTGCCAGCAGTTCCTACAGAGATAACTATGGCTACACCTTC
CDR3 protein: CASSSYRDNYGYTF

V gene: TRBV15
D gene: NA
CDR3 length: 14
J gene: TRBJ2-7
clone size: few
CDR3 DNA: TGTGCCACCAGCAGAGACCGGGGTAGCTACGAGCAGTACTTC
CDR3 protein: CATSRDRGSYEQYF

V gene: TRBV4-3
D gene: NA
CDR3 length: 17
J gene: TRBJ2-3
clone size: NA
CDR3 DNA: TGCGCCAGCAGCCAAGATAGACAGGCCATAGTAGCAGATACGCAGTATTTT
CDR3 protein: CASSQDRQAIVADTQYF

V gene: TRBV5-1
D gene: TRBD2
CDR3 length: 13
J gene: TRBJ2-1
clone size: NA
CDR3 DNA: TGCGCCAGCAAGCTAGCGGGGATCAATGAGCAGTTCTTC
CDR3 protein: CASKLAGINEQFF

V gene: TRBV28
D gene: TRBD1
CDR3 length: 18
J gene: TRBJ1-5
clone size: NA
CDR3 DNA: TGTGCCAGCAGTTTTCCCACCGGGACAGGGATAGCAGATCAGCCCCAGCATTTT
CDR3 protein: CASSFPTGTGIADQPQHF

V gene: TRBV4-3
D gene: NA
CDR3 length: 15
J gene: TRBJ2-3
clone size: few
CDR3 DNA: TGCGCCAGCAGCCAAGACGAGAGGGCCGGGGATACGCAGTATTTT
CDR3 protein: CASSQDERAGDTQYF

V gene: TRBV7-9
D gene: NA
CDR3 length: 16
J gene: TRBJ1-5
clone size: few
CDR3 DNA: TGTGCCAGCAGCTTAGTTCCCGGCAGAAGCAATCAGCCCCAGCATTTT
CDR3 protein: CASSLVPGRSNQPQHF

V gene: TRBV12-3/TRBV12-4
D gene: NA
CDR3 length: 15
J gene: TRBJ2-3
clone size: NA
CDR3 DNA: TGTGCCAGCAGTTTAGCCCAGAGGGGCACAGATACGCAGTATTTT
CDR3 protein: CASSLAQRGTDTQYF

V gene: TRBV9
D gene: NA
CDR3 length: 14
J gene: TRBJ2-3
clone size: NA
CDR3 DNA: TGTGCCAGCAGCGTAGAGACAGGCACAGATACGCAGTATTTT
CDR3 protein: CASSVETGTDTQYF

V gene: TRBV3-1
D gene: NA
CDR3 length: 15
J gene: TRBJ1-1
clone size: few
CDR3 DNA: TGTGCCAGCAGCCAGGGAGACGGACAAGACACTGAAGCTTTCTTT
CDR3 protein: CASSQGDGQDTEAFF

V gene: TRBV4-3
D gene: NA
CDR3 length: 18
J gene: TRBJ1-6
clone size: NA
CDR3 DNA: TGCGCCAGCAGAAATGCATTCGGAACCGGACAGATTGATTCACCCCTCCACTTT
CDR3 protein: CASRNAFGTGQIDSPLHF

V gene: TRBV3-1
D gene: NA
CDR3 length: 15
J gene: TRBJ1-5
clone size: few
CDR3 DNA: TGTGCCAGCAGCCAAGAAGCGGCAGTGGGTCAGCCCCAGCATTTT
CDR3 protein: CASSQEAAVGQPQHF

V gene: TRBV7-9
D gene: TRBD1
CDR3 length: 11
J gene: TRBJ2-1
clone size: NA
CDR3 DNA: TGTGCCAGCGGGACAGTTAATGAGCAGTTCTTC
CDR3 protein: CASGTVNEQFF

V gene: TRBV15
D gene: NA
CDR3 length: 15
J gene: TRBJ2-7
clone size: many
CDR3 DNA: TGTGCCACCAGCCCTTTGAGATCAGGGACCTACGAGCAGTACTTC
CDR3 protein: CATSPLRSGTYEQYF

V gene: TRBV6-5
D gene: TRBD2
CDR3 length: 16
J gene: TRBJ2-3
clone size: few
CDR3 DNA: TGTGCCAGCAGTTACCTTCTAGCGGATAGCACAGATACGCAGTATTTT
CDR3 protein: CASSYLLADSTDTQYF

V gene: TRBV4-1
D gene: NA
CDR3 length: 13
J gene: TRBJ2-3
clone size: few
CDR3 DNA: TGCGCCAGCGGCCCCGGGGGCACAGATACGCAGTATTTT
CDR3 protein: CASGPGGTDTQYF

V gene: TRBV4-1
D gene: TRBD2
CDR3 length: 18
J gene: TRBJ2-3
clone size: NA
CDR3 DNA: TGCGCCAGCAGCCGTAGTGGAGCGCGGGGGGGGGAGGCGGATACGCAGTATTTT
CDR3 protein: CASSRSGARGGEADTQYF

V gene: TRBV5-1
D gene: NA
CDR3 length: 13
J gene: TRBJ2-3
clone size: NA
CDR3 DNA: TGCGCCAGCAGCTTGTTCAGCACAGATACGCAGTATTTT
CDR3 protein: CASSLFSTDTQYF

V gene: TRBV5-5
D gene: NA
CDR3 length: 15
J gene: TRBJ2-2
clone size: NA
CDR3 DNA: TGTGCCAGCAGCCCAGGACTACCGAACACCGGGGAGCTGTTTTTT
CDR3 protein: CASSPGLPNTGELFF